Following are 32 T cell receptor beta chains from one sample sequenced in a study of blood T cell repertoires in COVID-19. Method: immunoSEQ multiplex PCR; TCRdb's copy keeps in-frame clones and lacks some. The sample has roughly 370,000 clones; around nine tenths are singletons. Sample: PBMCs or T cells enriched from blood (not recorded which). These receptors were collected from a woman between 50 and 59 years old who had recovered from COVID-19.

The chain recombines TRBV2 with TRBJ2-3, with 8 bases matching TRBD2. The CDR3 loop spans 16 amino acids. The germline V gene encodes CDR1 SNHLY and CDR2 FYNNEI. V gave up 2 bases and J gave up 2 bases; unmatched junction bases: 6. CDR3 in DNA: TGTGCCAGCAGTGAATTGGGCGGGGGGTACACAGATACGCAGTATTTT. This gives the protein CASSELGGGYTDTQYF.

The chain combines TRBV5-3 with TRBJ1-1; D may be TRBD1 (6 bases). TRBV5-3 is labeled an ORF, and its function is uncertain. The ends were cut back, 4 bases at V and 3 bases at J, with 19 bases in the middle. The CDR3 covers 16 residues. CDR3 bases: TGTGCCAGAAGCACCGGGGGGGCAGGCACATACACTGAAGCTTTCTTT. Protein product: CARSTGGAGTYTEAFF.

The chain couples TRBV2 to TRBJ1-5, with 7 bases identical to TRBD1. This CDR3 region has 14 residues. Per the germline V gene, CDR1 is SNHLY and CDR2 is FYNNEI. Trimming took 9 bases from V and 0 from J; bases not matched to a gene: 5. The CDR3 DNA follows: TGTGCCAGTGCACAGGGGTATAGCAATCAGCCCCAGCATTTT. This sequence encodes CASAQGYSNQPQHF.

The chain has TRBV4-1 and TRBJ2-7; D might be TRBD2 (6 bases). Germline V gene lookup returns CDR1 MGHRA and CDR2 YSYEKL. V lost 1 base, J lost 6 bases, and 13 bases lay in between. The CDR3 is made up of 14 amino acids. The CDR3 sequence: CASSQVGGRGEQYF. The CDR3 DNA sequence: TGCGCCAGCAGCCAAGTTGGCGGGCGGGGCGAGCAGTACTTC.

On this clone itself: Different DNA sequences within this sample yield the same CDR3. CDR3: CASSYGSVAKNIQYF. DNA for the CDR3: TGTGCCAGCAGTTACGGCTCCGTAGCCAAAAACATTCAGTACTTC. The J gene is TRBJ2-4, the V gene TRBV6-5, with D uncertain. This CDR3 has 15 residues. CDR1 and CDR2 from the germline V gene are MNHEY and SVGAGI. V lost 2 bases, J lost 0 bases, and 8 bases lay in between.

This chain's CDR3 is CASSFLAGRSEAFF. The CDR3 DNA reads as TGTGCCAGCAGCTTCCTCGCGGGTCGGTCTGAAGCTTTCTTT. The gene calls are TRBV7-2 and TRBJ1-1; no clear D. V lost 3 bases, J lost 6 bases, and 14 bases lay in between. CDR1 and CDR2 from the germline V gene are SGHTA and FQGNSA. The CDR3 has 14 amino acids.

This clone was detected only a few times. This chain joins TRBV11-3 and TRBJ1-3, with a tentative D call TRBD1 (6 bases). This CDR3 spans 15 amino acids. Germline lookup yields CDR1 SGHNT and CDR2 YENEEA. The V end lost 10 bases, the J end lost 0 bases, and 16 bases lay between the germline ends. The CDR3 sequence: CATIEGGNSGNTIYF. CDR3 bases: TGTGCCACTATCGAGGGGGGGAACTCTGGAAACACCATATATTTT.

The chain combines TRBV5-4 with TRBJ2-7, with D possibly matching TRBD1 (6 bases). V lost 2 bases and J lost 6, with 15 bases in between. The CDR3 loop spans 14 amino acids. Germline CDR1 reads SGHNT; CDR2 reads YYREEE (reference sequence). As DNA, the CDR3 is TGTGCCAGCAGCTTCCGGGACACATCTCCCGAGCAGTACTTC. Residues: CASSFRDTSPEQYF.

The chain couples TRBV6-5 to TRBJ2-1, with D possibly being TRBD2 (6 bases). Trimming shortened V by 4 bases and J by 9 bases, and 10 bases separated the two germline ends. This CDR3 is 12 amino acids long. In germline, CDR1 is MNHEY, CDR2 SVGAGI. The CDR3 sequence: CASSSPGSEQFF. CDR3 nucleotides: TGTGCCAGCAGTTCCCCCGGGAGTGAGCAGTTCTTC.

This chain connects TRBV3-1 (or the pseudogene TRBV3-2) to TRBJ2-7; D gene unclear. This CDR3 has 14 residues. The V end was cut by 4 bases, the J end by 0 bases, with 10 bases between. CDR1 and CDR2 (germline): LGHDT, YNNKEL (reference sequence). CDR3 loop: CASSRAPSSYEQYF. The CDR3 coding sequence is TGTGCCAGCAGCCGAGCGCCCAGCTCCTACGAGCAGTACTTC.

The CDR3 coding sequence is TGCGCCAGCAGTGAGCCTAGCGGGGGGGCCTCTGTTCGGTTCTTC. Encoded protein: CASSEPSGGASVRFF. This chain links TRBV10-1 with TRBJ2-1; 12 bases align to TRBD2. The germline gives CDR1 WNHNN, CDR2 SYGVQD (reference sequence). CDR3 size: 15 residues. V shed 2 bases, J shed 15 bases, and the junction held 11 bases outside the gene matches.

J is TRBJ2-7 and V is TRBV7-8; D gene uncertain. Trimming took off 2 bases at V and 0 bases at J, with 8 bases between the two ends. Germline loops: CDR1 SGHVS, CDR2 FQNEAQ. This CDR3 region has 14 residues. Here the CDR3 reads CASSLKRSSYEQYF. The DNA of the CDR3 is TGTGCCAGCAGCTTAAAAAGGAGCTCCTACGAGCAGTACTTC.

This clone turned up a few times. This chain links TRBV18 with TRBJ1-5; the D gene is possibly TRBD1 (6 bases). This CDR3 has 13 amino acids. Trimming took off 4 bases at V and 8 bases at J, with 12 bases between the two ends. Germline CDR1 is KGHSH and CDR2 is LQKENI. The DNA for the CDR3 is TGTGCCAGCTCACGCGTCAGGGGAGAGCCCCAGCATTTT. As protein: CASSRVRGEPQHF.

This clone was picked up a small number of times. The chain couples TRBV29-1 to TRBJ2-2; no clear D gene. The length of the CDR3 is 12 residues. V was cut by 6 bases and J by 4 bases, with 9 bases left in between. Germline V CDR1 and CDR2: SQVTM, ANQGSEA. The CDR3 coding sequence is TGCAGCGTACAACTATCCACCGGGGAGCTGTTTTTT. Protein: CSVQLSTGELFF.

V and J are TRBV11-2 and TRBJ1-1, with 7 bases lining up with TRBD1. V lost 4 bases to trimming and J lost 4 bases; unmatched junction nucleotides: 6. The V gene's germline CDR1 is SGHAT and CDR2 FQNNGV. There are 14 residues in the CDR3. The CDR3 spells CASSSRAGGTEAFF. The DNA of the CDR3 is TGTGCCAGCAGCTCCAGGGCAGGGGGCACTGAAGCTTTCTTT.

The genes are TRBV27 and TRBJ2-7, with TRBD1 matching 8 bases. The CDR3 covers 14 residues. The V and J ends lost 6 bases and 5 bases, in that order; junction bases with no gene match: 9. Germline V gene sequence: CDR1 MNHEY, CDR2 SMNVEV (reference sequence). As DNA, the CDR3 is TGTGCCAGCAGGGGGCGGACAGGGAACGACGAGCAGTACTTC. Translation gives CASRGRTGNDEQYF.

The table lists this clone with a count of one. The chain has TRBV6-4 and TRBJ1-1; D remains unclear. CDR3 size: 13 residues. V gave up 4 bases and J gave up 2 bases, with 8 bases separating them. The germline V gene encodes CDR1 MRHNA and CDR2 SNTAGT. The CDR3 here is CASSATANTEAFF. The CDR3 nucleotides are TGTGCCAGCAGTGCCACAGCTAACACTGAAGCTTTCTTT.

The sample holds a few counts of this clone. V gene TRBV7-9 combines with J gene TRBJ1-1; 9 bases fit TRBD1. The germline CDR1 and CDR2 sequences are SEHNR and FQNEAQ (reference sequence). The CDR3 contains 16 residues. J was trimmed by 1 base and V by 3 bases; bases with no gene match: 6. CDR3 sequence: CASSFLPGQGNTEAFF. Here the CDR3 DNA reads TGTGCCAGCAGCTTCTTACCGGGACAGGGGAACACTGAAGCTTTCTTT.

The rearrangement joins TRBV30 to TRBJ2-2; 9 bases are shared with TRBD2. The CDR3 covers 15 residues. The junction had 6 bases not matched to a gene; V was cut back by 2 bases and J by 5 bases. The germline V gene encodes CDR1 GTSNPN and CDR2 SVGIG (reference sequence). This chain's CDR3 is CAWSRIAGDTGELFF. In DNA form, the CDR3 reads TGTGCCTGGAGTCGTATAGCGGGAGATACCGGGGAGCTGTTTTTT.

DNA for the CDR3: TGTGCCATCAGCGAAAAGGACAGGGGGCGCAACGAGCAGTACTTC. This codes for CAISEKDRGRNEQYF. The rearrangement links TRBV10-3 to TRBJ2-7, with TRBD1 matching over 11 bases. J gave up 5 bases and V 6 bases, and 9 bases lay outside the gene matches. The CDR3 is 15 residues long. Germline-derived CDR1 and CDR2 are ENHRY and SYGVKD.

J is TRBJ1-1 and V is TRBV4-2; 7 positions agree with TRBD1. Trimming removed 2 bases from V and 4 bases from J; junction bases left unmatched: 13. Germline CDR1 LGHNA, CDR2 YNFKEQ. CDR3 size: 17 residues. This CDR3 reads CASSQNPARGRVTEAFF. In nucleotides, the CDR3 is TGTGCCAGCAGCCAAAACCCCGCGAGGGGGCGGGTCACTGAAGCTTTCTTT.

The CDR3 protein is CSVGTGTRKGYTF. CDR3 sequence (DNA): TGCAGCGTTGGGACCGGGACACGGAAAGGCTACACCTTC. This sequence joins TRBV29-1 and TRBJ1-2; weak D call: TRBD1 (6 bases). The CDR3 is 13 amino acids. V was clipped by 4 bases and J by 8 bases, with 17 bases between them. Per the germline V gene, CDR1 is SQVTM and CDR2 is ANQGSEA.

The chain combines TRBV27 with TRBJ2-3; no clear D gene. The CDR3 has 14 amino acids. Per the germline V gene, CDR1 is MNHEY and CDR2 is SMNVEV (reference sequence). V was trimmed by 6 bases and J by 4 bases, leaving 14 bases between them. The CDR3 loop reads CASRKEERSDTQYF. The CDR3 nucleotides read TGTGCCAGCAGGAAAGAAGAGAGGTCAGATACGCAGTATTTT.

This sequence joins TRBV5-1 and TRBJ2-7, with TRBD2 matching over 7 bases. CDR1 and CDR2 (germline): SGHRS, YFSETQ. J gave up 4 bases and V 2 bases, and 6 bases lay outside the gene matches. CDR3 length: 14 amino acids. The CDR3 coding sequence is TGCGCCAGCAGCTTCCAGGGAGGGGCGTACGAGCAGTACTTC. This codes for CASSFQGGAYEQYF.

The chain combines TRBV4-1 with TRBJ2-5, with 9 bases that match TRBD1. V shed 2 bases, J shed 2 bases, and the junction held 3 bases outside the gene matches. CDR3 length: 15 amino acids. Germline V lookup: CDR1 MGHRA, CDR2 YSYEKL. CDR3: CASSQTGQGQETQYF. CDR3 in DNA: TGCGCCAGCAGCCAAACCGGACAGGGGCAAGAGACCCAGTACTTC.

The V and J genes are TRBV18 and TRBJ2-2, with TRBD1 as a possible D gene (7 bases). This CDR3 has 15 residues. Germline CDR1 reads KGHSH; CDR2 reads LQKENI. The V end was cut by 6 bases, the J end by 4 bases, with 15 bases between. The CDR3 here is CASSPGGTVTGELFF. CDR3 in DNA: TGTGCCAGCTCCCCTGGAGGGACAGTCACCGGGGAGCTGTTTTTT.

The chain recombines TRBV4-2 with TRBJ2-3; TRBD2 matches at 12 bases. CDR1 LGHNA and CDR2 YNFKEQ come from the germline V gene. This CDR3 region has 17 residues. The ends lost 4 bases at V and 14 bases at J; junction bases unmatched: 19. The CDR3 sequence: CASSPEYSSGGAESTYF. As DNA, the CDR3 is TGTGCCAGCAGCCCCGAGTATTCTAGCGGGGGGGCCGAGTCGACGTATTTT.

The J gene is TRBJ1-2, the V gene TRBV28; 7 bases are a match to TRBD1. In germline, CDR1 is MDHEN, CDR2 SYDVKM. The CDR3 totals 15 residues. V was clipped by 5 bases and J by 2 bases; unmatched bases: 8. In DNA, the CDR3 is TGTGCCAGCAGTCCGGAGGGGGCGCACAACTATGGCTACACCTTC. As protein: CASSPEGAHNYGYTF.

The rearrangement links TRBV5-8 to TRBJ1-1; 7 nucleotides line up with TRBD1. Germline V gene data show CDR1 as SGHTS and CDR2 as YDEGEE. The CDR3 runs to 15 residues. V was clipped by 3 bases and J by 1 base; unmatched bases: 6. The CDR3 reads CASSYRGGKNTEAFF. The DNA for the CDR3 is TGTGCCAGCAGCTATAGAGGGGGCAAGAACACTGAAGCTTTCTTT.

The CDR3 nucleotides are TGTGCCAGCAGTCCCCAGGGGCCCTATGGCTACACCTTC. This codes for CASSPQGPYGYTF. The rearrangement links TRBV6-5 to TRBJ1-2; TRBD1 might be the D (6 bases). The germline V gene has CDR1 MNHEY and CDR2 SVGAGI. V lost 5 bases and J lost 4, with 11 bases in between. This CDR3 has 13 residues.

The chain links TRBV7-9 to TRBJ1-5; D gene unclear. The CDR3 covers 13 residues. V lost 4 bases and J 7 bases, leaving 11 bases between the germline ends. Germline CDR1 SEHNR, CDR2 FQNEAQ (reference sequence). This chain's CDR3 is CASSSEGRQPQHF. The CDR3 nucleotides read TGTGCCAGCAGCTCGGAAGGGAGGCAGCCCCAGCATTTT.

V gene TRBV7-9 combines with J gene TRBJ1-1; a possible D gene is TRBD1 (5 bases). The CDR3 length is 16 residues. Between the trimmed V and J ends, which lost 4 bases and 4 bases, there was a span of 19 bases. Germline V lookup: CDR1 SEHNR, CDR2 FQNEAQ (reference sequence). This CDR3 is CASSYGGLRWGTEAFF. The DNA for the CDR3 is TGTGCCAGCAGCTACGGGGGTTTAAGGTGGGGCACTGAAGCTTTCTTT. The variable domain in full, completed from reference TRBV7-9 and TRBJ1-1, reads DTGVSQNPRHKITKRGQNVTFRCDPISEHNRLYWYRQTLGQGPEFLTYFQNEAQLEKSRLLSDRFSAERPKGSFSTLEIQRTEQGDSAMYLCASSYGGLRWGTEAFFGQGTRLTVV.